This TCR beta chain was obtained from a study of T cell repertoires in cytomegalovirus infection. Study summary: Public signatures in TCR beta pointed to CMV infection and matching HLA type.

Study-wide points: Totalled public TCR beta family frequency picked out people who carried CMV plus the relevant HLA. HLA-C-restricted CMV clonotypes gave the most frequent clonotype in two of eight donors.

TCRdb redid the calling of the reads with MiXCR, one entry per CDR3 protein. This sample has about 460,000 distinct CDR3 sequences, with approximately 10% found just once. This clonotype was observed at least ten times. The target antigen is unknown. V lost 5 bases to trimming and J lost 3 bases; unmatched junction nucleotides: 11. The CDR3 spans 16 residues. Looked up from germline, CDR1 is SGHAT and CDR2 is FQNNGV. This TCR was recovered from a human donor in good health (CMV status not recorded). Some clones in this sample may be carry-over from other donors' samples. Sequencing was carried out using PBMCs. V and J are TRBV11-2 and TRBJ2-7; 9 positions match TRBD1. For the CDR3, the DNA is TGTGCCAGCAGCCCCCCGCCGGGACAGGGACGCTACGAGCAGTACTTC. It codes for CASSPPPGQGRYEQYF.